These 5 T cell receptor beta chains originate from one sample sequenced in a study of shared clonotypes between healthy human individuals (dated by TCRdb to about 2020). Libraries were prepared through the immunoSEQ multiplex PCR assay. The table comes from immuneACCESS by way of TCRdb, which keeps in-frame sequences with V and J called. Part of the clones is missing from these tables; in studies checked, under half for an unresolved V gene and the rest for unknown reasons. The sample table lists millions of clones, about 92% of them with a count of one. The ten largest clonotypes hold 1.5% to 2% of the sample. CD8 naive samples were CD45RO-negative cells positively selected for CCR7, giving a CD45RA+CCR7+ population that excluded TemRA cells. The sequenced sample consisted of naive CD8+ T cells from PBMCs. This specimen's cell subset or site label, per the study, means: CD45RA+CCR7+. The receptors stem from a man aged 18 to 29 in good health. Some clones in this sample may be carry-over from other donors' samples.

The chain is built from TRBV28 and TRBJ2-3, with 8 bases aligning to TRBD1. Germline V CDR1 and CDR2: MDHEN, SYDVKM. The ends lost 6 bases at V and 0 bases at J; junction bases unmatched: 8. The CDR3 contains 16 residues. This chain's CDR3 is CASSWRTGKSTDTQYF. CDR3 bases: TGTGCCAGCAGCTGGAGGACAGGGAAGAGCACAGATACGCAGTATTTT.

The V and J genes are TRBV28 and TRBJ1-1; the match to TRBD1 covers 10 bases. V was pared by 4 bases and J by 1 base, with 0 bases of the junction left unmatched. This CDR3 has 14 residues. The V gene's germline CDR1 is MDHEN and CDR2 SYDVKM. This chain's CDR3 is CASSWDRGNTEAFF. For the CDR3, the DNA is TGTGCCAGCAGTTGGGACAGGGGGAACACTGAAGCTTTCTTT.

The rearrangement uses TRBV7-8 and TRBJ2-7; D not certain. In germline, CDR1 is SGHVS, CDR2 FQNEAQ. V shed 5 bases and J shed 3 bases, with 14 bases lying between them. The CDR3 is 14 amino acids. The CDR3 sequence is CASSTPPSDYEQYF. The CDR3, as DNA: TGTGCCAGCAGCACCCCCCCGTCGGACTACGAGCAGTACTTC.

The J gene is TRBJ1-4, the V gene TRBV28; 10 nucleotides align to TRBD1. Germline V CDR1 and CDR2: MDHEN, SYDVKM. This CDR3 is 14 amino acids long. Trimming took 4 bases from V and 5 from J; bases not matched to a gene: 1. The CDR3 region has the DNA TGTGCCAGCAGTTCGGACAGGGGGAATGAAAAACTGTTTTTT. Protein product: CASSSDRGNEKLFF.

The gene calls are TRBV19 and TRBJ1-3; possibly TRBD1 for D (5 bases). Trimming shortened V by 5 bases and J by 11 bases, and 22 bases separated the two germline ends. The CDR3 has 15 amino acids. Germline V gene sequence: CDR1 LNHDA, CDR2 SQIVND (reference sequence). DNA of the CDR3: TGTGCCAGTAGTGCATCATCGGGACGAAGATGGTCCATATATTTT. The encoded protein is CASSASSGRRWSIYF.